This T cell receptor beta chain comes out of a study of blood T cell repertoires in COVID-19. For the study at large: T cells, B-cell-depleted T cells, or PBMCs provided the cDNA or gDNA that served as material.

This clone was observed a handful of times. Germline values: CDR1 MGHRA, CDR2 YSYEKL. This CDR3 is built from 19 residues. V shed 0 bases, J shed 3 bases, and the junction held 13 bases outside the gene matches. Grouping used clinical history reported by participants in a survey and questionnaire. How the authors handled the data: Amplification of reference gene primers provided the estimated nucleated cell counts. Some clones are missing from TCRdb's copy, which holds only in-frame ones; the method was immunoSEQ multiplex PCR. D and trimming come from the DNA, and the V and J calls and clone size come from that table. Among a few hundred thousand clones listed, less than 90% were seen once.

The receptor comes from a woman in her twenties or thirties who had recovered from COVID-19. The sequenced sample consisted of PBMCs or T cells enriched from blood (not recorded which). The chain couples TRBV4-1 to TRBJ2-7; 11 bases match TRBD2. DNA for the CDR3: TGCGCCAGCAGCCAAGATAAGGCTAGCGGGAGGAAAGGGGACTACGAGCAGTACTTC. Its protein is CASSQDKASGRKGDYEQYF.